Below, 17 T cell receptor beta chains from the same sample are listed, as sequenced in a study of liver allograft versus peripheral blood T cells. Across the whole study: Peripheral blood of the recipients supplied T cell receptor repertoires that were compared with those in transplanted livers.

Via MiXCR, TCRdb re-called the reads, giving one row per CDR3 protein. This sample yields a few thousand distinct CDR3 sequences, of which 16% are seen a single time; 15% to 18% belongs to the top ten. The origin of the receptors is a human patient who had a liver transplant. The T cells may come from the graft donor.

In its sample, this clonotype ranks as medium-sized. The chain uses TRBV6-2 or TRBV6-3 and TRBJ1-2; TRBD1 is a possible D gene (5 bases). V dropped 6 bases and J dropped 7 bases, with 18 bases sitting between them. This CDR3 is built from 14 residues. The germline gives CDR1 MNHEY, CDR2 SVGEGT. The CDR3 DNA sequence: TGTGCCAGCAGCGCCGGGGAGGGGTTCAGTGGCTACACCTTC. Its translation: CASSAGEGFSGYTF.

This clonotype was seen a few times. This chain joins TRBV6-5 and TRBJ1-6; D unclear. Trimming took 6 bases from V and 6 from J, leaving 15 bases between them. The germline gives CDR1 MNHEY, CDR2 SVGAGI. CDR3 length equals 15 residues. CDR3 coding DNA: TGTGCCAGCAGCGGTCCGCACGTCGGTAATTCACCCCTCCACTTT. Protein: CASSGPHVGNSPLHF.

This clonotype is labeled large. This chain links TRBV11-3 with TRBJ1-1, with D possibly matching TRBD1 (5 bases). V was shortened by 1 base and J by 3 bases, with 9 bases between the two germline ends. The CDR3 length is 14 residues. Germline V gene data show CDR1 as SGHNT and CDR2 as YENEEA. CDR3 protein: CASSLGGGDTEAFF. The CDR3 DNA is TGTGCCAGCAGCTTAGGGGGGGGGGACACTGAAGCTTTCTTT.

The chain combines TRBV11-2 with TRBJ2-7, with a weak D call TRBD2 (5 bases). CDR3 length equals 13 residues. V was cut by 0 bases and J by 6 bases, with 9 bases left in between. Germline V gene data show CDR1 as SGHAT and CDR2 as FQNNGV. The CDR3 protein is CASSLDRGSEQYF. CDR3 DNA: TGTGCCAGCAGCTTAGATCGGGGTTCCGAGCAGTACTTC.

This clonotype is medium-sized (0.01 to 0.1%) within its sample. The rearrangement links TRBV7-9 to TRBJ1-1; the D gene is possibly TRBD1 (5 bases). CDR1 is SEHNR and CDR2 is FQNEAQ in the germline V gene (reference sequence). V lost 4 bases and J lost 0, with 9 bases in between. This CDR3 spans 14 amino acids. CDR3 region: CASSSGTLNTEAFF. The CDR3 DNA follows: TGTGCCAGCAGCTCAGGGACCCTGAACACTGAAGCTTTCTTT.

This clonotype was recorded once. The chain couples TRBV6-2 or TRBV6-3 to TRBJ2-3; 9 nucleotides agree with TRBD1. From germline, CDR1 is MNHEY and CDR2 SVGEGT. The trim removed 6 bases at V and 6 bases at J, leaving 13 bases unmatched. CDR3 length: 16 residues. Written as DNA, the CDR3 is TGTGCCAGCAGCTTCCCTGGACAGGGGCAGGTGGATACGCAGTATTTT. It is translated as CASSFPGQGQVDTQYF.

This clonotype has only a few counts. V is TRBV20-1 and J is TRBJ2-7; 9 bases align to TRBD2. J was trimmed by 0 bases and V by 5 bases; bases with no gene match: 8. CDR1 DFQATT and CDR2 SNEGSKA come from the germline V gene (reference sequence). The CDR3 runs to 15 residues. The CDR3 loop reads CSAAPRLAVSYEQYF. Written as DNA, the CDR3 is TGCAGTGCTGCCCCGAGACTAGCGGTCTCCTACGAGCAGTACTTC.

Relative to its sample, this clonotype is medium-sized. This rearrangement joins TRBV7-2 to TRBJ1-6, with D possibly matching TRBD1 (5 bases). V lost 1 base to trimming and J lost 6 bases, with 10 bases between them. Per the germline V gene, CDR1 is SGHTA and CDR2 is FQGNSA. This CDR3 comprises 15 residues. The CDR3: CASSLEAGRNSPLHF. CDR3 sequence (DNA): TGTGCCAGCAGCTTAGAGGCAGGGCGTAATTCACCCCTCCACTTT.

The chain employs TRBV7-9 and TRBJ1-1; 10 bases align to TRBD1. The CDR3 is 14 amino acids. The trim removed 3 bases at V and 4 bases at J, leaving 2 bases unmatched. Germline V CDR1 and CDR2: SEHNR, FQNEAQ (reference sequence). The CDR3 region has the DNA TGTGCCAGCAGCTTGGGACAGGGGACCACTGAAGCTTTCTTT. Residues: CASSLGQGTTEAFF. Combining the CDR3 with reference TRBV7-9 and TRBJ1-1 gives the whole variable domain DTGVSQNPRHKITKRGQNVTFRCDPISEHNRLYWYRQTLGQGPEFLTYFQNEAQLEKSRLLSDRFSAERPKGSFSTLEIQRTEQGDSAMYLCASSLGQGTTEAFFGQGTRLTVV.

This clonotype is deemed medium-sized. The V call is TRBV6-5, the J call TRBJ1-3; D might be TRBD1 (6 bases). CDR3 length: 15 amino acids. In germline, CDR1 is MNHEY, CDR2 SVGAGI. V lost 6 bases, J lost 0 bases, and 12 bases lay in between. The CDR3, as DNA: TGTGCCAGCAGCCCCGCGGGACACTCTGGAAACACCATATATTTT. The encoded protein is CASSPAGHSGNTIYF.

This clonotype ranks as medium-sized (0.01 to 0.1%). The chain is built from TRBV12-3 or TRBV12-4 and TRBJ1-1; the D is unclear. This CDR3 is 13 amino acids long. The V end lost 6 bases, the J end lost 2 bases, and 10 bases lay between the germline ends. CDR3 protein: CASSSDPNTEAFF. The CDR3 nucleotides read TGTGCCAGCAGCTCGGACCCAAACACTGAAGCTTTCTTT.

Within the sample, this clonotype is medium-sized. The chain joins TRBV12-3 or TRBV12-4 to TRBJ1-2, with unresolved D. Trimming left V 8 bases short and J 5 bases short, with 12 bases between. The CDR3 extends over 12 amino acids. The CDR3 nucleotides are TGTGCCAGCGGATCTCTCGGGTATGGCTACACCTTC. It is translated as CASGSLGYGYTF.

Judged by abundance, this clonotype is medium-sized. CDR3 sequence (DNA): TGTGCCAGCAGTGACGGACAGGTCGAAAAACTGTTTTTT. It translates to CASSDGQVEKLFF. The V gene is TRBV12-3 or TRBV12-4, the J gene TRBJ1-4; 7 nucleotides match TRBD1. The CDR3 length is 13 residues. V lost 5 bases to trimming and J lost 8 bases; unmatched junction nucleotides: 5.

By share, this clonotype ranks as medium-sized. The V gene is TRBV6-1, the J gene TRBJ2-7, with no clear D. From germline, CDR1 is MNHNS and CDR2 SASEGT. The CDR3 consists of 14 residues. Trimming took 7 bases from V and 0 from J, leaving 13 bases between them. In nucleotides, the CDR3 is TGTGCCAGCATTCCACAGCGTAGCTCCTACGAGCAGTACTTC. This codes for CASIPQRSSYEQYF.

This clonotype occurred a few times. J is TRBJ1-2 and V is TRBV12-3 or TRBV12-4; D is unresolved. The CDR3 contains 11 residues. V was clipped by 6 bases and J by 7 bases, with 9 bases between them. The CDR3 DNA is TGTGCCAGCAGGGATCGGGGTGGCTACACCTTC. The encoded protein is CASRDRGGYTF.

The chain is built from TRBV19 and TRBJ1-1; D may be TRBD1 (6 bases). The germline gives CDR1 LNHDA, CDR2 SQIVND (reference sequence). Deletions cut 8 bases from V and 4 bases from J, with 20 bases between. This CDR3 region has 15 residues. The DNA of the CDR3 is TGTGCCAGTTGTTTAAGGGGGGGGGCGACCACTGAAGCTTTCTTT. Translating gives CASCLRGGATTEAFF. The full variable domain, its missing parts supplied by reference TRBV19 and TRBJ1-1, is DGGITQSPKYLFRKEGQNVTLSCEQNLNHDAMYWYRQDPGQGLRLIYYSQIVNDFQKGDIAEGYSVSREKKESFPLTVTSAQKNPTAFYLCASCLRGGATTEAFFGQGTRLTVV.

This clonotype is medium-sized by share. The chain is built from TRBV6-5 and TRBJ1-3; D is uncertain. The germline V gene has CDR1 MNHEY and CDR2 SVGAGI. The V end lost 5 bases, the J end lost 3 bases, and 2 bases lay between the germline ends. This CDR3 is built from 11 residues. CDR3 amino acids: CASSHGNTIYF. DNA of the CDR3: TGTGCCAGCAGTCATGGAAACACCATATATTTT.